These 9 T cell receptor beta chains were all obtained from the same sample, sequenced in a study of response to subunit inactivated influenza vaccine. TCRdb processed the RT-PCR reads anew with MiXCR; each CDR3 protein has one entry. The sample lists about 180,000 distinct CDR3 sequences, approximately 9.2% occurring once. This sample comprised non-naive T cells sorted from PBMCs, obtained on the day of vaccination. The receptors derive from a man over 45 who received an inactivated influenza vaccine.

This clonotype came up a few times. The chain is built from TRBV15 and TRBJ1-1; possible D gene TRBD1, 6 bases. The V gene's germline CDR1 is LNHNV and CDR2 YYDKDF (reference sequence). Trimming cost V 3 bases and J 1 base, with 18 bases left between them. This CDR3 contains 17 residues. The CDR3 bases are TGTGCCACCAGCAGGAACCAAAGAGGACAGCCGAACACTGAAGCTTTCTTT. Encoded protein: CATSRNQRGQPNTEAFF.

The rearrangement joins TRBV7-9 to TRBJ1-1; no clear D gene. Per germline, CDR1 SEHNR and CDR2 FQNEAQ (reference sequence). The CDR3 totals 13 residues. Trimming cost V 0 bases and J 11 bases, with 13 bases left between them. Written as DNA, the CDR3 is TGTGCCAGCAGCTTAGCCTCGGCGACCGTGGCTTTCTTT. It translates to CASSLASATVAFF.

The sample holds a few counts of this clonotype. The chain couples TRBV6-1 to TRBJ2-1; tentative D call: TRBD1 (5 bases). The V gene lost 3 bases and the J gene lost 0 bases, with 9 bases spanning the gap. From germline, CDR1 is MNHNS and CDR2 SASEGT. The CDR3 contains 15 residues. CDR3 in DNA: TGTGCCAGCAGTGAGACAGTGAGCTCCTACAATGAGCAGTTCTTC. Translated: CASSETVSSYNEQFF.

This clonotype was detected only a few times. This chain links TRBV15 with TRBJ2-1, with unresolved D. The V gene's germline CDR1 is LNHNV and CDR2 YYDKDF (reference sequence). This CDR3 spans 13 amino acids. V was trimmed by 3 bases and J by 6 bases, leaving 9 bases between them. CDR3 coding DNA: TGTGCCACCAGCAGGGGCAGACCCAATGAGCAGTTCTTC. Amino acids: CATSRGRPNEQFF.

This clonotype was detected only a few times. The rearrangement links TRBV5-1 to TRBJ2-2, with a weak D call TRBD2 (6 bases). The CDR3 runs to 14 residues. Trimming took 4 bases from V and 4 from J, leaving 11 bases between them. Germline CDR1 reads SGHRS; CDR2 reads YFSETQ. CDR3 sequence: CASSATTSTGELFF. The DNA of the CDR3 is TGCGCCAGCAGCGCAACGACTAGCACCGGGGAGCTGTTTTTT.

In its sample, this clonotype was seen many times. CDR3 DNA sequence: TGTGCCAGCAGCTTAGGACAGTTTAATCAGCCCCAGCATTTT. This encodes CASSLGQFNQPQHF. The chain employs TRBV7-2 and TRBJ1-5, with D perhaps matching TRBD1 (5 bases). The CDR3 extends over 14 amino acids. Germline CDR1 reads SGHTA; CDR2 reads FQGNSA. The V gene lost 1 base and the J gene lost 4 bases, with 8 bases spanning the gap.

V usage is TRBV4-1 and J usage is TRBJ1-5; D ambiguous. The CDR3 sequence is 14 residues long. The germline V and J ends were trimmed by 4 bases and 3 bases, with 10 bases remaining between them. Germline V gene sequence: CDR1 MGHRA, CDR2 YSYEKL. CDR3 in amino acids: CASSLGRLNQPQHF. In DNA form, the CDR3 reads TGCGCCAGCAGCCTAGGACGGCTCAATCAGCCCCAGCATTTT.

This clonotype was detected only a few times. The chain uses TRBV6-2 or TRBV6-3 and TRBJ2-1, with TRBD1 matching 10 bases. Germline V CDR1 and CDR2: MNHEY, SVGEGT. The J segment lost 15 bases and the V segment lost 4 bases, leaving 6 bases of the junction unmatched. The CDR3 contains 12 residues. Here the CDR3 DNA reads TGTGCCAGCAGTTCGGACAGGGGGGTTCGGTTCTTC. It specifies CASSSDRGVRFF.

Remarks on this clonotype: The junction shows a germline mismatch at one end, possibly a read error. The rearrangement links TRBV20-1 to TRBJ2-3, with D perhaps being TRBD1 or TRBD2 (5 bases each). The CDR3 loop spans 19 amino acids. Per the germline V gene, CDR1 is DFQATT and CDR2 is SNEGSKA (reference sequence). Here the CDR3 DNA reads TGCTGTGCTCCCCGTGCAGGGAGTGTCCGGCTGTCTAGCACAGATACGCAGTATTTT. It encodes CCAPRAGSVRLSSTDTQYF.